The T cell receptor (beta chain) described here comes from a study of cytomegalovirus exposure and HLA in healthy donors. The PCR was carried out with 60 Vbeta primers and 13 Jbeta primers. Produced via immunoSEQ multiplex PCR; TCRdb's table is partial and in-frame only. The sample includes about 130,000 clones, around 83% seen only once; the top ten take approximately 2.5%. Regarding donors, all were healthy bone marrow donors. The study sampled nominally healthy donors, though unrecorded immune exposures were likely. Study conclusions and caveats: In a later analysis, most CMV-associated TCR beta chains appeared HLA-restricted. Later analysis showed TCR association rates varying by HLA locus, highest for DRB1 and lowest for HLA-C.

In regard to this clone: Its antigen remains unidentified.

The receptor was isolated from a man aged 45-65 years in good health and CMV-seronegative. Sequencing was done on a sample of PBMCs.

The DNA of the CDR3 is TGCGCCAGCAGCCAAGGCCGCGGGGGGGGCGACAAGACCCAGTACTTC. As protein: CASSQGRGGGDKTQYF. The chain combines TRBV4-1 with TRBJ2-5; 9 bases are shared with TRBD2. V was pared by 1 base and J by 6 bases, with 9 bases of the junction left unmatched. Looked up from germline, CDR1 is MGHRA and CDR2 is YSYEKL. CDR3 length equals 16 residues.